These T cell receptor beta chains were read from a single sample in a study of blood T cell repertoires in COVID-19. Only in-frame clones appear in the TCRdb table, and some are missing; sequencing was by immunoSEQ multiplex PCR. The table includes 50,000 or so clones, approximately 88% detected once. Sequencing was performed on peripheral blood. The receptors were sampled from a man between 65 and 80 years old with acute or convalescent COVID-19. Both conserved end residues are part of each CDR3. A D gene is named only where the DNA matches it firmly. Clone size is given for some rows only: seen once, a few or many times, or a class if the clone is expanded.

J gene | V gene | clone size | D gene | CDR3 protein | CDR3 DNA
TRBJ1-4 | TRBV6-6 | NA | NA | CASSPGGEKLFF | TGTGCCAGCAGTCCCGGGGGGGAAAAACTGTTTTTT
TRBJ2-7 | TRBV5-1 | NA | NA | CASSTGLREQYF | TGCGCCAGCAGCACAGGGTTACGGGAGCAGTACTTC
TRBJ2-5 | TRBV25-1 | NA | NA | CASTPPTSETQYF | TGTGCCAGCACCCCTCCGACTTCGGAGACCCAGTACTTC
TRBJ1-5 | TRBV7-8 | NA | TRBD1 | CASSLAARGDDQPQHF | TGTGCCAGCAGCTTAGCGGCCAGGGGGGATGATCAGCCCCAGCATTTT
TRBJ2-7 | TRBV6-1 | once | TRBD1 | CASRYMGQGADEQYF | TGTGCCAGCAGATACATGGGACAGGGGGCCGACGAGCAGTACTTC
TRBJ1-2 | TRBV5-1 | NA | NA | CASSLAAGTLHGYTF | TGCGCCAGCAGCTTGGCCGCAGGGACTCTGCATGGCTACACCTTC
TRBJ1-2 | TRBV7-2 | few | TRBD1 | CASSSQIGTGPNYGYTF | TGTGCCAGCAGCTCCCAAATCGGGACAGGGCCCAACTATGGCTACACCTTC
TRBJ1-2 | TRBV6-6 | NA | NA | CASSHDPREGYTF | TGTGCCAGCAGCCACGACCCCCGGGAGGGCTACACCTTC
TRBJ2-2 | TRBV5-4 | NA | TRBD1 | CASSWGQGGTGELFF | TGTGCCAGCAGCTGGGGACAGGGTGGCACCGGGGAGCTGTTTTTT
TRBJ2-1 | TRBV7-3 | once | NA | CASSLMSGGYNEQFF | TGTGCCAGCAGCTTAATGAGCGGCGGTTACAATGAGCAGTTCTTC
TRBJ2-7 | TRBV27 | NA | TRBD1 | CASSFRFGTGGIEQYF | TGTGCCAGCAGTTTCCGTTTCGGGACAGGGGGAATTGAGCAGTACTTC
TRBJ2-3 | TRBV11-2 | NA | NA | CASSLRVPTDTQYF | TGTGCCAGCAGCTTGAGGGTTCCCACAGATACGCAGTATTTT
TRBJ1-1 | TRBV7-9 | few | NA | CASSRTDPPEAFF | TGTGCCAGCAGCCGTACAGATCCCCCTGAAGCTTTCTTT
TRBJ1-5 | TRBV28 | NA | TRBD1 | CASSKQSKTPGTGHNQPQHF | TGTGCCAGCAGTAAACAATCGAAGACTCCCGGGACAGGGCACAATCAGCCCCAGCATTTT
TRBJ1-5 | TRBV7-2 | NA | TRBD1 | CASSGDRGSNQPQHF | TGTGCCAGCAGCGGCGACAGGGGCTCCAATCAGCCCCAGCATTTT
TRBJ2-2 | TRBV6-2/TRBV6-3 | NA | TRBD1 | CASSRQTGDAGELFF | TGTGCCAGCAGCCGCCAGACAGGGGACGCCGGGGAGCTGTTTTTT
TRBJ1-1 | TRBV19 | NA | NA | CASSKGRRAEAFF | TGTGCCAGTAGTAAGGGGAGGAGGGCTGAAGCTTTCTTT
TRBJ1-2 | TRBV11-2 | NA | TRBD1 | CASSGQADYGYTF | TGTGCCAGCAGCGGACAGGCCGACTATGGCTACACCTTC
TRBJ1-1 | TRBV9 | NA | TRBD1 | CASSVGGTGNTEAFF | TGTGCCAGCAGCGTAGGGGGGACAGGGAACACTGAAGCTTTCTTT
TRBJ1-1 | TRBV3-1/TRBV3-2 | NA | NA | CASSQGGTGNTEAFF | TGTGCCAGCAGCCAAGGAGGGACTGGGAACACTGAAGCTTTCTTT
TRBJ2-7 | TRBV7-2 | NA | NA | CASSSIFFAGRSYEQYF | TGTGCCAGCAGCTCAATATTCTTTGCGGGTAGGTCCTACGAGCAGTACTTC
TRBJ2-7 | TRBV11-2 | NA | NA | CASSLGSLRYEQYF | TGTGCCAGCAGCTTAGGTTCACTGCGTTACGAGCAGTACTTC
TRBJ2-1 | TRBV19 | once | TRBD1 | CASSTDRASYYNEQFF | TGTGCCAGTTCGACCGACAGGGCATCTTACTACAATGAGCAGTTCTTC
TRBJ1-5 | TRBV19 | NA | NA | CASSPDRNQPQHF | TGTGCCAGTAGTCCGGACAGAAATCAGCCCCAGCATTTT
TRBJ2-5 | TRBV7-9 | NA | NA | CASSTYLRETQYF | TGTGCCAGCAGCACCTACCTGAGGGAGACCCAGTACTTC
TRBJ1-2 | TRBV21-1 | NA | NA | CASSQRKARGTPNYGYTF | TGTGCCAGCAGCCAACGAAAAGCTAGGGGGACACCCAACTATGGCTACACCTTC
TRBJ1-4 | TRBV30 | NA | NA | CAWSVLGRRPEKLFF | TGTGCCTGGAGTGTACTAGGCAGACGGCCCGAAAAACTGTTTTTT
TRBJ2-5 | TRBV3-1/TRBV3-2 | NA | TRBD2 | CASSLRLAGVEETQYF | TGTGCCAGCAGCCTCCGACTAGCGGGAGTAGAAGAGACCCAGTACTTC
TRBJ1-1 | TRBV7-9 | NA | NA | CASSLQGHGAFF | TGTGCCAGCAGCTTACAGGGGCACGGAGCTTTCTTT
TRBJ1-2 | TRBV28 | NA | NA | CASRGPENYGYTF | TGTGCCAGCAGGGGCCCGGAAAACTATGGCTACACCTTC
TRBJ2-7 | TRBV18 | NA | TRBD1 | CASSPATGSPLEQYF | TGTGCCAGCTCACCCGCGACAGGGTCCCCTTTAGAGCAGTACTTC
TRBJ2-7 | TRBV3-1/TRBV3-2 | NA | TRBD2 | CASSLAGGISSYEQYF | TGTGCCAGCAGCCTAGCGGGGGGAATCAGCTCCTACGAGCAGTACTTC
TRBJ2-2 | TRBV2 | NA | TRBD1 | CASSTDRANTGELFF | TGTGCCAGCAGCACGGACAGGGCGAACACCGGGGAGCTGTTTTTT
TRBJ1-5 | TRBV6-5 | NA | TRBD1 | CASRLTGGTRQPQHF | TGTGCCAGCAGATTGACAGGGGGCACAAGACAGCCCCAGCATTTT
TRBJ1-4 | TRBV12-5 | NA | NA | CASGGTYGEKLFF | TGTGCTAGTGGGGGGACATACGGTGAAAAACTGTTTTTT
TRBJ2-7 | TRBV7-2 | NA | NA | CASSLQGYSYEQYF | TGTGCCAGCAGCCTACAGGGTTACTCCTACGAGCAGTACTTC
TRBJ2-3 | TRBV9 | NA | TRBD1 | CASSVGQGADTQYF | TGTGCCAGCAGCGTAGGACAGGGGGCAGATACGCAGTATTTT
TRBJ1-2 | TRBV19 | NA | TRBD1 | CASGRVRGPGYTF | TGTGCCTCCGGCCGGGTCAGGGGGCCTGGCTACACCTTC
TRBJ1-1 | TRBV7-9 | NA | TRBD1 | CASSFDRGWGTEAFF | TGTGCCAGCAGCTTCGACAGGGGCTGGGGCACTGAAGCTTTCTTT
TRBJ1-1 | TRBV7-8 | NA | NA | CASSYSGTLNTEAFF | TGTGCCAGCAGCTACTCCGGGACACTGAACACTGAAGCTTTCTTT
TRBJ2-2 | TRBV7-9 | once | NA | CASSLPQGFTGELFF | TGTGCCAGCAGCTTACCACAGGGTTTTACCGGGGAGCTGTTTTTT
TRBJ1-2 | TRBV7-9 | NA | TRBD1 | CASSTNSPQGAYGYTF | TGTGCCAGCAGCACGAACTCCCCGCAGGGGGCTTATGGCTACACCTTC
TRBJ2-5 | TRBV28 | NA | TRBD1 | CASSLGSGQGEETQYF | TGTGCCAGCAGTTTAGGCTCTGGACAGGGTGAAGAGACCCAGTACTTC
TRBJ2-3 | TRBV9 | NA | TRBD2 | CASSFPGGALFF | TGTGCCAGCAGCTTTCCCGGGGGGGCCCTTTTTTTT
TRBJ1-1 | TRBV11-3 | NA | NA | CASQKRGNTEAFF | TGTGCCAGCCAAAAGAGAGGGAACACTGAAGCTTTCTTT
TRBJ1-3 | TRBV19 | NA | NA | CASSIQGPPGNTIYF | TGTGCCAGTAGTATACAGGGTCCTCCCGGAAACACCATATATTTT
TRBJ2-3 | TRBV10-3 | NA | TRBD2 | CAIRPGTSRWSSTDTQYF | TGTGCCATCAGGCCCGGGACTAGCAGATGGTCTAGCACAGATACGCAGTATTTT
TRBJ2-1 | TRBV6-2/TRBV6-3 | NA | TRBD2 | CASSSGLAGGPGNEQFF | TGTGCCAGCAGTTCGGGACTAGCGGGAGGGCCGGGCAATGAGCAGTTCTTC
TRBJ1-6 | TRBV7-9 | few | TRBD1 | CASSTRTGGNSPLHF | TGTGCCAGCAGCACGCGGACAGGGGGTAATTCACCCCTCCACTTT
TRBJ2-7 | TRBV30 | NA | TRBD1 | CAWSRGQGYEQYF | TGTGCCTGGAGTCGTGGACAGGGCTACGAGCAGTACTTC